A single sample is the source of the 32 T cell receptor beta chains below, sequenced in a study of blood T cell repertoires in COVID-19. Data came from immunoSEQ multiplex PCR; TCRdb stores just in-frame clones and leaves some out. Found here are over 120,000 clones, 88% of them singletons; the top ten hold about 1.7%. Material for sequencing was peripheral blood. Every receptor here comes from a woman aged 45-65 years with acute or convalescent COVID-19.

V and J are TRBV5-1 and TRBJ2-5, with TRBD1 identical over 7 bases. V lost 4 bases and J lost 3; bases outside the gene matches: 9. Per germline, CDR1 SGHRS and CDR2 YFSETQ. The CDR3 is 15 amino acids. The CDR3 is CASSTGQAGEETQYF. The CDR3 DNA reads TGCGCCAGCAGCACCGGACAGGCGGGTGAAGAGACCCAGTACTTC.

The chain joins TRBV27 to TRBJ1-3, with TRBD1 identical over 9 bases. Germline assignment: CDR1 MNHEY and CDR2 SMNVEV (reference sequence). The ends lost 8 bases at V and 2 bases at J; junction bases unmatched: 13. CDR3 length: 17 residues. CDR3 region: CASSQRGTGNTGNTIYF. DNA for the CDR3: TGTGCCAGCTCCCAAAGGGGGACAGGGAATACTGGAAACACCATATATTTT.

The rearrangement links TRBV10-3 to TRBJ1-1; D perhaps matches TRBD1 (5 bases). V dropped 1 base and J dropped 0 bases, with 12 bases sitting between them. The length of the CDR3 is 16 residues. Per the germline V gene, CDR1 is ENHRY and CDR2 is SYGVKD. CDR3 coding DNA: TGTGCCATCAGTGAGTTAAAAGGGGTAATGAACACTGAAGCTTTCTTT. Residues: CAISELKGVMNTEAFF.

Only a few counts were recorded for this clone. This chain links TRBV7-9 with TRBJ1-2, with a possible D match to TRBD1 (6 bases). CDR1 is SEHNR, CDR2 FQNEAQ, per germline (reference sequence). This CDR3 is built from 15 residues. V was clipped by 4 bases and J by 8 bases, with 20 bases between them. CDR3 in DNA: TGTGCCAGCAGCTCCGAACAGGGACCAGTGGGGGGCTACACCTTC. Translated: CASSSEQGPVGGYTF. The full variable domain, with the rest looked up from reference TRBV7-9 and TRBJ1-2, is DTGVSQNPRHKITKRGQNVTFRCDPISEHNRLYWYRQTLGQGPEFLTYFQNEAQLEKSRLLSDRFSAERPKGSFSTLEIQRTEQGDSAMYLCASSSEQGPVGGYTFGSGTRLTVV.

The CDR3 reads CASSFQVNTEAFF. CDR3 bases: TGTGCCAGCAGTTTTCAGGTGAACACTGAAGCTTTCTTT. The chain couples TRBV7-9 to TRBJ1-1; no clear D gene. This CDR3 contains 13 residues. Germline lookup yields CDR1 SEHNR and CDR2 FQNEAQ (reference sequence). The V end lost 6 bases, the J end lost 0 bases, and 8 bases lay between the germline ends.

This clone turned up a few times. The V call is TRBV30, the J call TRBJ1-5; maybe TRBD1 (6 bases). The CDR3 has 15 amino acids. V lost 2 bases and J 6 bases, leaving 17 bases between the germline ends. Germline CDR1 and CDR2: GTSNPN and SVGIG (reference sequence). The CDR3 region is CAWSYTGRLTQPQHF. In DNA form, the CDR3 reads TGTGCCTGGAGTTATACAGGGCGCTTGACTCAGCCCCAGCATTTT. Variable domain in full (rest from reference TRBV30 and TRBJ1-5): SQTIHQWPATLVQPVGSPLSLECTVEGTSNPNLYWYRQAAGRGLQLLFYSVGIGQISSEVPQNLSASRPQDRQFILSSKKLLLSDSGFYLCAWSYTGRLTQPQHFGDGTRLSIL.

This clone has a handful of counts. V is TRBV3-1 (or the pseudogene TRBV3-2) and J is TRBJ1-1, with D perhaps matching TRBD1 (6 bases). V lost 7 bases, J lost 5 bases, and 17 bases lay in between. CDR3 length equals 14 residues. The V gene's germline CDR1 is LGHDT and CDR2 YNNKEL (reference sequence). CDR3 loop: CASTLAGARTEAFF. The DNA of the CDR3 is TGTGCCAGCACCCTCGCGGGGGCAAGGACTGAAGCTTTCTTT.

V and J are TRBV18 and TRBJ2-1; TRBD2 matches 8 bases. This CDR3 has 15 amino acids. Germline-derived CDR1 and CDR2 are KGHSH and LQKENI. J gave up 6 bases and V 0 bases, and 4 bases lay outside the gene matches. CDR3 protein: CASSPPAGESNEQFF. CDR3 DNA: TGTGCCAGCTCACCACCAGCGGGGGAATCCAATGAGCAGTTCTTC.

The V and J genes are TRBV27 and TRBJ1-2, with 8 bases identical to TRBD1. The junction had 4 bases not matched to a gene; V was cut back by 4 bases and J by 3 bases. This CDR3 contains 14 residues. CDR1 and CDR2 (germline): MNHEY, SMNVEV (reference sequence). CDR3 residues: CASSSGGSDYGYTF. DNA for the CDR3: TGTGCCAGCAGTTCAGGGGGCTCTGACTATGGCTACACCTTC.

The CDR3 DNA follows: TGCGCCAGCAGCCCCGGGCAGGGGGGATTCCAAGAGACCCAGTACTTC. It specifies CASSPGQGGFQETQYF. The chain links TRBV5-1 to TRBJ2-5; tentatively, D is TRBD1 (7 bases). Germline CDR1 SGHRS, CDR2 YFSETQ. V was shortened by 4 bases and J by 1 base, with 17 bases between the two germline ends. This CDR3 is 16 amino acids long. Supplemented by reference TRBV5-1 and TRBJ2-5, the full variable domain reads KAGVTQTPRYLIKTRGQQVTLSCSPISGHRSVSWYQQTPGQGLQFLFEYFSETQRNKGNFPGRFSGRQFSNSRSEMNVSTLELGDSALYLCASSPGQGGFQETQYFGPGTRLLVL.

This chain joins TRBV18 and TRBJ1-2; D remains unclear. V lost 0 bases and J 3 bases, leaving 14 bases between the germline ends. This CDR3 has 16 amino acids. Germline CDR1 reads KGHSH; CDR2 reads LQKENI. The CDR3 reads CASSPPEARSDYGYTF. CDR3 in DNA: TGTGCCAGCTCACCACCAGAGGCCCGGAGCGACTATGGCTACACCTTC.

This clone is a singleton in its sample. In DNA form, the CDR3 reads TGTGCCAGCAGCTTAGACCATCTAGCGAACGAGCAGTACTTC. Its protein is CASSLDHLANEQYF. The chain is built from TRBV11-3 and TRBJ2-7; weak D call: TRBD2 (6 bases). Germline assignment: CDR1 SGHNT and CDR2 YENEEA. The CDR3 contains 14 residues. V was shortened by 0 bases and J by 5 bases, with 11 bases between the two germline ends.

The chain has TRBV3-1 (or the pseudogene TRBV3-2) and TRBJ1-1; the D gene is possibly TRBD1 (5 bases). There are 15 residues in the CDR3. The germline gives CDR1 LGHDT, CDR2 YNNKEL (reference sequence). V dropped 2 bases and J dropped 3 bases, with 13 bases sitting between them. CDR3: CASSQRGSSDTEAFF. The CDR3 bases are TGTGCCAGCAGCCAAAGGGGAAGTTCCGACACTGAAGCTTTCTTT.

V usage is TRBV12-3 or TRBV12-4 and J usage is TRBJ2-1; D may be TRBD1 (5 bases). The CDR3 contains 11 residues. The V gene lost 9 bases and the J gene lost 15 bases, with 18 bases spanning the gap. The CDR3 protein is CASSLGPLRFF. The CDR3 region has the DNA TGTGCCAGTTCCTTGGGGCCCTTACGGTTCTTC.

V is TRBV3-1 (or the pseudogene TRBV3-2) and J is TRBJ1-2; 7 bases align to TRBD1. Germline V CDR1 and CDR2: LGHDT, YNNKEL (reference sequence). Losses at the gene ends were 5 bases for V and 6 bases for J; bases not matched to a gene: 12. The CDR3 is made up of 15 amino acids. The CDR3 DNA follows: TGTGCCAGCAGCTCCCCGGGAGGGGGCGTAGATGGCTACACCTTC. Translation gives CASSSPGGGVDGYTF.

The chain is built from TRBV19 and TRBJ1-1; D gene ambiguous. The CDR3 is 12 residues long. V was clipped by 4 bases and J by 6 bases, with 9 bases between them. Per germline, CDR1 LNHDA and CDR2 SQIVND (reference sequence). The CDR3 DNA reads as TGTGCCAGTAGTAGACCTAGCCCTGAAGCTTTCTTT. Encoded protein: CASSRPSPEAFF.

This sequence joins TRBV2 and TRBJ2-5, with 8 bases lining up with TRBD1. The trim removed 5 bases at V and 1 base at J, leaving 9 bases unmatched. The CDR3 sequence is 16 residues long. Germline lookup yields CDR1 SNHLY and CDR2 FYNNEI. The CDR3 sequence is CASSYQTGAAQETQYF. The CDR3 bases are TGTGCCAGCAGTTACCAGACAGGGGCCGCCCAAGAGACCCAGTACTTC.

The chain is built from TRBV3-1 (or the pseudogene TRBV3-2) and TRBJ1-2; TRBD1 agrees at 7 bases. J gave up 6 bases and V 1 base, and 5 bases lay outside the gene matches. CDR1 is LGHDT, CDR2 YNNKEL, per germline (reference sequence). The CDR3 runs to 14 residues. In DNA, the CDR3 is TGTGCCAGCAGCCAAGGTTATCAGGGGGATGGCTACACCTTC. It yields the protein CASSQGYQGDGYTF.

V usage is TRBV5-1 and J usage is TRBJ2-7; TRBD1 is a possible D gene (6 bases). Germline loops: CDR1 SGHRS, CDR2 YFSETQ. The CDR3 consists of 17 residues. Trimming took off 0 bases at V and 3 bases at J, with 19 bases between the two ends. For the CDR3, the DNA is TGCGCCAGCAGCTTGGGAGGGTCGGGACATAGAGGCTACGAGCAGTACTTC. As protein: CASSLGGSGHRGYEQYF.

This rearrangement joins TRBV7-9 to TRBJ1-1; 12 nucleotides match TRBD1. This CDR3 has 16 residues. CDR1 and CDR2 from the germline V gene are SEHNR and FQNEAQ (reference sequence). The V and J ends lost 4 bases and 4 bases, in that order; junction bases with no gene match: 7. CDR3 in DNA: TGTGCCAGCAGCTCCCCAGTGGGACAGGGGGCCACTGAAGCTTTCTTT. Protein sequence: CASSSPVGQGATEAFF.

The rearrangement links TRBV18 to TRBJ1-1; D may be TRBD1 (5 bases). CDR1 KGHSH and CDR2 LQKENI come from the germline V gene. V was clipped by 4 bases and J by 1 base, with 10 bases between them. The length of the CDR3 is 14 residues. The CDR3 spells CASSRNGQNTEAFF. CDR3 bases: TGTGCCAGCTCACGGAACGGACAGAACACTGAAGCTTTCTTT.

This clone was picked up a small number of times. The chain recombines TRBV11-2 with TRBJ2-3; TRBD2 might be the D (6 bases). Germline CDR1 SGHAT, CDR2 FQNNGV. The CDR3 runs 16 residues. With 5 bases removed from V and 2 bases from J, the gap between germline ends came to 17 bases. CDR3: CASSPGVTGPTDTQYF. CDR3 nucleotides: TGTGCCAGCAGCCCGGGGGTCACAGGTCCCACAGATACGCAGTATTTT.

The V call is TRBV4-2, the J call TRBJ1-1; no reliable D call. The CDR3 totals 15 residues. From germline, CDR1 is LGHNA and CDR2 YNFKEQ. V was cut by 4 bases and J by 1 base, with 13 bases left in between. The CDR3 reads CASSLELGPNTEAFF. DNA of the CDR3: TGTGCCAGCAGCCTAGAACTGGGCCCGAACACTGAAGCTTTCTTT.

V gene TRBV27 combines with J gene TRBJ2-5; 13 bases match TRBD2. With V trimmed by 4 bases and J by 2 bases, 4 bases remained unmatched. The CDR3 runs 16 residues. Germline V gives CDR1 MNHEY, CDR2 SMNVEV (reference sequence). CDR3 sequence: CASSSGLAGSQETQYF. The CDR3, as DNA: TGTGCCAGCAGTTCGGGACTAGCGGGAAGTCAAGAGACCCAGTACTTC.

This clone occurred a few times. V is TRBV5-1 and J is TRBJ2-1; TRBD2 is a possible D gene (5 bases). The CDR3 covers 16 residues. V was cut by 0 bases and J by 8 bases, with 18 bases left in between. The germline gives CDR1 SGHRS, CDR2 YFSETQ. Written as DNA, the CDR3 is TGCGCCAGCAGCTTGGGAGGGAGTGTAGGTAGCGATGAGCAGTTCTTC. Its translation: CASSLGGSVGSDEQFF.

The CDR3: CASSALAIGTGWETQYF. Here the CDR3 DNA reads TGTGCCAGCAGCGCCCTAGCGATCGGGACAGGGTGGGAGACCCAGTACTTC. The chain links TRBV11-2 to TRBJ2-5, with 9 bases aligning to TRBD1. Germline-derived CDR1 and CDR2 are SGHAT and FQNNGV. There are 17 residues in the CDR3. With 5 bases clipped from V and 5 bases from J, the junction kept 15 bases outside the gene matches.

This clone has a single count. The chain employs TRBV19 and TRBJ1-6; maybe TRBD1 (6 bases). The CDR3 loop spans 15 amino acids. Trimming removed 10 bases at V and 3 bases at J, with 16 bases between. Per germline, CDR1 LNHDA and CDR2 SQIVND (reference sequence). The CDR3 DNA reads as TGTGCCACCTCACCGGGGGGACACTATAATTCACCCCTCCACTTT. Translating gives CATSPGGHYNSPLHF.

This sequence joins TRBV5-4 and TRBJ1-6; the D is unclear. The germline V and J ends were trimmed by 1 base and 7 bases, with 12 bases remaining between them. This CDR3 is 15 amino acids long. Germline V gene lookup returns CDR1 SGHNT and CDR2 YYREEE (reference sequence). The CDR3 DNA follows: TGTGCCAGCAGCTTGAACGCGAGACTAAATTCACCCCTCCACTTT. This translates into CASSLNARLNSPLHF.

This chain uses TRBV20-1 with TRBJ2-5, with unresolved D. The CDR3 loop spans 11 amino acids. Germline CDR1 is DFQATT and CDR2 is SNEGSKA (reference sequence). Trimming took 0 bases from V and 10 from J, leaving 9 bases between them. CDR3 sequence: CSARDQNIQYF. The CDR3 DNA reads TGCAGTGCTAGAGATCAGAACATCCAGTACTTC.

This clone appeared once. The rearrangement uses TRBV6-5 and TRBJ2-6, with no clear D. This CDR3 has 15 residues. Germline V gene data show CDR1 as MNHEY and CDR2 as SVGAGI. Trimming left V 5 bases short and J 0 bases short, with 8 bases between. This CDR3 reads CASSPSYSGANVLTF. The CDR3 coding sequence is TGTGCCAGCAGTCCGAGCTACTCTGGGGCCAACGTCCTGACTTTC.

This sequence joins TRBV7-9 and TRBJ2-2; a possible D gene is TRBD1 (6 bases). V was shortened by 2 bases and J by 5 bases, with 9 bases between the two germline ends. The germline V gene encodes CDR1 SEHNR and CDR2 FQNEAQ (reference sequence). The CDR3 has 14 residues. The CDR3 DNA reads TGTGCCAGCAGCTTATTTCAGGGGACCGGGGAGCTGTTTTTT. It is translated as CASSLFQGTGELFF. Full variable domain (remainder filled in from reference TRBV7-9 and TRBJ2-2): DTGVSQNPRHKITKRGQNVTFRCDPISEHNRLYWYRQTLGQGPEFLTYFQNEAQLEKSRLLSDRFSAERPKGSFSTLEIQRTEQGDSAMYLCASSLFQGTGELFFGEGSRLTVL.

V and J are TRBV10-3 and TRBJ1-6, with 7 bases that match TRBD1. Per germline, CDR1 ENHRY and CDR2 SYGVKD. CDR3 length: 14 amino acids. J was trimmed by 1 base and V by 10 bases; bases with no gene match: 4. CDR3 DNA sequence: TGTGCCACCTTGGGACAGTCCTATAATTCACCCCTCCACTTT. As protein: CATLGQSYNSPLHF.